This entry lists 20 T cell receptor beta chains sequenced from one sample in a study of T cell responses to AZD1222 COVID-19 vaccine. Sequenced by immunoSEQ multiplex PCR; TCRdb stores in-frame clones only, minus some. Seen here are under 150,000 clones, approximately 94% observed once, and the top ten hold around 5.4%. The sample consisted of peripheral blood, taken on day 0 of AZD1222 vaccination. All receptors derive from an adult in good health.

CDR3 in amino acids: CASRESTANTGELFF. The CDR3 nucleotides are TGCGCCAGCAGGGAATCGACAGCCAACACCGGGGAGCTGTTTTTT. The chain combines TRBV4-3 with TRBJ2-2, with TRBD1 as a possible D gene (5 bases). Germline V gene sequence: CDR1 LGHNA, CDR2 YSLEER. The CDR3 consists of 15 residues. Trimming took off 6 bases at V and 2 bases at J, with 13 bases between the two ends.

The CDR3 DNA sequence: TGTGCCAGCAGCCTCACCCCCAGGGTAGCGGGAGACCGATACGAGCAGTACTTC. It codes for CASSLTPRVAGDRYEQYF. The chain combines TRBV28 with TRBJ2-7; the match to TRBD2 covers 9 bases. With 6 bases clipped from V and 4 bases from J, the junction kept 19 bases outside the gene matches. This CDR3 has 18 amino acids. Germline V CDR1 and CDR2: MDHEN, SYDVKM.

The CDR3 nucleotides read TGTGCCAGCTCACCCCTTGGGAACACTGAAGCTTTCTTT. It encodes CASSPLGNTEAFF. This chain connects TRBV18 to TRBJ1-1; D is ambiguous. Germline V gives CDR1 KGHSH, CDR2 LQKENI. The CDR3 sequence is 13 residues long. Deletions cut 3 bases from V and 1 base from J, with 6 bases between.

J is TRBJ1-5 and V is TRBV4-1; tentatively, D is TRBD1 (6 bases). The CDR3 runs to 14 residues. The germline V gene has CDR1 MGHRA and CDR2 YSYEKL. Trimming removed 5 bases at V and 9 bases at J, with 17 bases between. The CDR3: CASSLRQDSRPQHF. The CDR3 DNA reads TGCGCCAGCAGCTTACGACAGGATTCAAGGCCCCAGCATTTT.

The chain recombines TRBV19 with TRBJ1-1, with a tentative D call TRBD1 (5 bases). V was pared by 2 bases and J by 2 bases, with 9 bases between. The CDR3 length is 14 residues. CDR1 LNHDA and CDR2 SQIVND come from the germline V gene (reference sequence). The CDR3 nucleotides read TGTGCCAGTAGTATACAGGGATTTAACACTGAAGCTTTCTTT. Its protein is CASSIQGFNTEAFF.

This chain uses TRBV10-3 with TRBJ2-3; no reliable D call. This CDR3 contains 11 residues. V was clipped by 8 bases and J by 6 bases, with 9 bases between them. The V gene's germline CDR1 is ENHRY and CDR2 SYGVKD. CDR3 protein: CAIASSDTQYF. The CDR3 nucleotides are TGTGCCATCGCATCCAGTGATACGCAGTATTTT.

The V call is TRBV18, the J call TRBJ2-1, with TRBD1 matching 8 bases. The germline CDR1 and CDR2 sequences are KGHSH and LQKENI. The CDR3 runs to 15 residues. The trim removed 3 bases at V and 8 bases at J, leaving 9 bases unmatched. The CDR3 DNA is TGTGCCAGCTCACCCGGACAGGGTTTATCCGATGAGCAGTTCTTC. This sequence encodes CASSPGQGLSDEQFF.

The CDR3 loop reads CASHRTAREGRSYNEQFF. In nucleotides, the CDR3 is TGTGCCAGCCATCGGACGGCGCGGGAGGGCCGCTCCTACAATGAGCAGTTCTTC. V and J are TRBV21-1 and TRBJ2-1; TRBD2 reflects the table's D call only, with no check against the DNA. TRBV21-1 has pseudogene status. The CDR3 consists of 18 residues.

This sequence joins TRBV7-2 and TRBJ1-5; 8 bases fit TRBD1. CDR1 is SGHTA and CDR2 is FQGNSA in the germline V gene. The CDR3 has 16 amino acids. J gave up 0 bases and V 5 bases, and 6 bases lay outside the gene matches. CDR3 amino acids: CASSRTGGYSNQPQHF. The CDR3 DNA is TGTGCCAGCAGCCGCACAGGGGGTTATAGCAATCAGCCCCAGCATTTT.

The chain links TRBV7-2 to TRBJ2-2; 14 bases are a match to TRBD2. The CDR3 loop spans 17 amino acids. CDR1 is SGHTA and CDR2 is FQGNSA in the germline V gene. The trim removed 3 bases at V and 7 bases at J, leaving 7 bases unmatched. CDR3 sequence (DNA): TGTGCCAGCAGCTTGACTAGCGGGGGGGCCTATCGCGGGGAGCTGTTTTTT. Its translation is CASSLTSGGAYRGELFF.

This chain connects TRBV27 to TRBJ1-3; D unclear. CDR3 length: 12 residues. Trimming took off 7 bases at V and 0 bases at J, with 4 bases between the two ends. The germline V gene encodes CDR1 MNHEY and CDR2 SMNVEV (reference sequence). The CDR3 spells CASKGSGNTIYF. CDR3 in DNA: TGTGCCAGCAAAGGCTCTGGAAACACCATATATTTT.

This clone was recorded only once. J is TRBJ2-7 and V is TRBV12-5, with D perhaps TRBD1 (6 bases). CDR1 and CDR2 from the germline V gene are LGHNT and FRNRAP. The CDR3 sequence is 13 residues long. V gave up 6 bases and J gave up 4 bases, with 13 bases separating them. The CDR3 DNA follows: TGTGCTAGTGGGGATGGGACACCGTACGAGCAGTACTTC. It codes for CASGDGTPYEQYF.

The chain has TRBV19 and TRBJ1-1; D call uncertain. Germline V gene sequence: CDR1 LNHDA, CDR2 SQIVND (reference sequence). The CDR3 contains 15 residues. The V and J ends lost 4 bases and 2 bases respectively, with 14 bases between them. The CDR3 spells CASSTTGRSNTEAFF. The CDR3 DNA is TGTGCCAGTAGTACAACCGGACGGTCAAACACTGAAGCTTTCTTT.

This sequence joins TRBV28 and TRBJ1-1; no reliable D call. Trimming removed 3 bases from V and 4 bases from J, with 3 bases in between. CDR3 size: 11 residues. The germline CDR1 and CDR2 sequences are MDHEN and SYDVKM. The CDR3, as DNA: TGTGCCAGCAGTTTGATCACTGAAGCTTTCTTT. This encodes CASSLITEAFF.

The CDR3 reads CASSWGQTVGYEQYF. The CDR3 DNA follows: TGTGCCAGCAGCTGGGGGCAGACGGTGGGATACGAGCAGTACTTC. This chain joins TRBV5-8 and TRBJ2-7, with D maybe TRBD1 (6 bases). CDR3 length: 15 residues. In germline, CDR1 is SGHTS, CDR2 YDEGEE. V dropped 3 bases and J dropped 4 bases, with 17 bases sitting between them.

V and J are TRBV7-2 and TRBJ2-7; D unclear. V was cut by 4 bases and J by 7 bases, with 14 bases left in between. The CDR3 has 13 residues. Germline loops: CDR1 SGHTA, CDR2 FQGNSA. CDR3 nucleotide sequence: TGTGCCAGCAGCTCCCAGACCGGGTGGGAGCAGTACTTC. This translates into CASSSQTGWEQYF.

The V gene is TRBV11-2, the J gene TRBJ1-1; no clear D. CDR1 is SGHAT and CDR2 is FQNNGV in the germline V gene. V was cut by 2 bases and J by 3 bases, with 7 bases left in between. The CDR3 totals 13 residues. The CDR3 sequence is CASSLTGYTEAFF. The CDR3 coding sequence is TGTGCCAGCAGCTTAACGGGATACACTGAAGCTTTCTTT.

The CDR3 nucleotides are TGCGCCAGCAGCCTTGACCCCGGGGGCCAGCCCCAGCATTTT. Translation: CASSLDPGGQPQHF. This sequence joins TRBV4-1 and TRBJ1-5; D possibly corresponds to TRBD1 (6 bases). Germline CDR1 MGHRA, CDR2 YSYEKL. V was cut by 4 bases and J by 7 bases, with 14 bases left in between. This CDR3 is 14 amino acids long.

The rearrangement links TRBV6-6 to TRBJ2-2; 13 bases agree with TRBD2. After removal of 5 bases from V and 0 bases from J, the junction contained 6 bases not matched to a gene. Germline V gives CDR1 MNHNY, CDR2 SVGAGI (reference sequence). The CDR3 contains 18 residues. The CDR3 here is CASSRLAGGLANTGELFF. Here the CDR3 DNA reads TGTGCCAGCAGTCGACTAGCGGGGGGCCTCGCGAACACCGGGGAGCTGTTTTTT.

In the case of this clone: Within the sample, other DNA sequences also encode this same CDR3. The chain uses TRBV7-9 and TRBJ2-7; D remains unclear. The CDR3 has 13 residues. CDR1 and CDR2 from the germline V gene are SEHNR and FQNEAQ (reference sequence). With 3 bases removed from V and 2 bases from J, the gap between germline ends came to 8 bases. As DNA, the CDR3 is TGTGCCAGCAGCTTGGGTGCTACCTACGAGCAGTACTTC. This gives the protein CASSLGATYEQYF.